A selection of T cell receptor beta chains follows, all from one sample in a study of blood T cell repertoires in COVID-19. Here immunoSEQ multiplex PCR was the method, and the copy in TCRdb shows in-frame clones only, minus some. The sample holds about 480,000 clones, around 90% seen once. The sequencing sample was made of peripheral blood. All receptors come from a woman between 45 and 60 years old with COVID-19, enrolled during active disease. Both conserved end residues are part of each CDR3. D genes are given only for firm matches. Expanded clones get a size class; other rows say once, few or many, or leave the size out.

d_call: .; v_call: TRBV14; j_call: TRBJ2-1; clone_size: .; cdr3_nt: TGTGCCAGCAGCCCCCCTGTGCTTTCGAGCTCCTACAATGAGCAGTTCTTC; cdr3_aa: CASSPPVLSSSYNEQFF
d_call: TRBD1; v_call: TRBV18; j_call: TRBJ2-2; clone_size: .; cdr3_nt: TGTGCCAGCTCACCCACAGGGGGCACCGGGGAGCTGTTTTTT; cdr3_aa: CASSPTGGTGELFF
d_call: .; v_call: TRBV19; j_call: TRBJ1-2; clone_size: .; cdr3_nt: TGTGCCAGTAGTCAGGACCAGACAGTTAACTATGGCTACACCTTC; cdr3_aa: CASSQDQTVNYGYTF
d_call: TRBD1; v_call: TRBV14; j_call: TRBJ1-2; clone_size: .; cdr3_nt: TGTGCCAGCAGCCTCCTAACCGGGACAGTGGATGGCTACACCTTC; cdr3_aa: CASSLLTGTVDGYTF
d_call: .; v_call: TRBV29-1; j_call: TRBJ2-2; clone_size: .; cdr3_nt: TGCAGCGTTGTGACAGTCACCGGGGAGCTGTTTTTT; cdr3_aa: CSVVTVTGELFF
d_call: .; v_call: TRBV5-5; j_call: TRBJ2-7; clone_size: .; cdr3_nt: TGTGCCAGCAGCTTTGGAGGTTCCTACGAGCAGTACTTC; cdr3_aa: CASSFGGSYEQYF
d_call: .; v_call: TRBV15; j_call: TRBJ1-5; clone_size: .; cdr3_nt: TGTGCCACCAGCAGAGAAGGCGGGCGAGCCCTCAATCAGCCCCAGCATTTT; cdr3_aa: CATSREGGRALNQPQHF
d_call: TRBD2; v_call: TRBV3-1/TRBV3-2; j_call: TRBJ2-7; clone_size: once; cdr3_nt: TGTGCCAGCAGCCAAGGTCGGGGGGGTGAGCAGTACTTC; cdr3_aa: CASSQGRGGEQYF
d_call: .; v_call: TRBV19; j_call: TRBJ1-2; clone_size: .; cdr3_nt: TGTGCCAGTTACAGCTATGGCTACACCTTC; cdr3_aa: CASYSYGYTF
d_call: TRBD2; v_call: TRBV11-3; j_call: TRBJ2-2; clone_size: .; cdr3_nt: TGTGCCAGCAGTTTTCTTTGGGGTAGCGGGGGTGCGAACACCGGGGAGCTGTTTTTT; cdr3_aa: CASSFLWGSGGANTGELFF
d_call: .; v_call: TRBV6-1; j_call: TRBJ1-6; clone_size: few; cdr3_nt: TGTGCCAGCAGTGAAACGGACATAGACCTGGGGTCACCCCTCCACTTT; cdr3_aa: CASSETDIDLGSPLHF
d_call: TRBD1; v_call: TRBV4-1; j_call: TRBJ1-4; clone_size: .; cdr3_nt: TGCGCCAGCAGCCTCGGACAGGACCTTCCTGCAACTAATGAAAAACTGTTTTTT; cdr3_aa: CASSLGQDLPATNEKLFF
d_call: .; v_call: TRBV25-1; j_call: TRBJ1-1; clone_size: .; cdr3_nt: TGTGCCAGCAGTGATCCCAGCAGGGGCGCGCCGAACACTGAAGCTTTCTTT; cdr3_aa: CASSDPSRGAPNTEAFF
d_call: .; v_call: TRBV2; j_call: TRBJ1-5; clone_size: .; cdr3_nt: TGTGCCAGCTCTTCCTTCGGGGGGGCCTATAGCAATCAGCCCCAGCATTTT; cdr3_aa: CASSSFGGAYSNQPQHF
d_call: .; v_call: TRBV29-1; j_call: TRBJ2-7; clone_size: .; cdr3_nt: TGCAGCGTTGTTAGCGACCACGAGCAGTACTTC; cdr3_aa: CSVVSDHEQYF
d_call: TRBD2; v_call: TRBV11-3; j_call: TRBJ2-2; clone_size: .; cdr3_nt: TGTGCCAGCAGCTCGGGGGGGATGGCACAATACACCGGGGAGCTGTTTTTT; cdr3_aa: CASSSGGMAQYTGELFF
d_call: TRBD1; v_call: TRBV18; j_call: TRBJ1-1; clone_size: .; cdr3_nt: TGTGCCAGCTCAGTACAGGGGTGGGCTGAAGCTTTCTTT; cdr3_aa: CASSVQGWAEAFF
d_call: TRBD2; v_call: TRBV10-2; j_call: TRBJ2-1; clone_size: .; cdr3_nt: TGCGCCAGCAGGGGGCGGCTAGCGGGTTTCGGCAATGAGCAGTTCTTC; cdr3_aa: CASRGRLAGFGNEQFF
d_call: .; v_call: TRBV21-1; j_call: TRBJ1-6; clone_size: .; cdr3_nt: TGTGCCAGCACCACCGGACAGCCGAACTCCTATAATTCACCCCTCCACTTT; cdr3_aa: CASTTGQPNSYNSPLHF
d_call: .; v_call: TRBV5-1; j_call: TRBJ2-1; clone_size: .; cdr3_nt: TGCGCCAGCAGCTTGTCGGGGTCCTACAATGAGCAGTTCTTC; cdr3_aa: CASSLSGSYNEQFF
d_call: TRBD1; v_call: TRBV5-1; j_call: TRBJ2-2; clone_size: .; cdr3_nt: TGCGCCAGCAGCGGTCAGGGGGCGGACACCGGGGAGCTGTTTTTT; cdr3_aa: CASSGQGADTGELFF
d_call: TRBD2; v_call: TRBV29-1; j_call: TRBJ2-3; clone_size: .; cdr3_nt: TGCAGCGTTGGGGAGGGACGTACAGATACGCAGTATTTT; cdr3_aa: CSVGEGRTDTQYF
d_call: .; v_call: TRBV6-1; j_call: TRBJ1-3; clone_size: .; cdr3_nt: TGTGCCAGCAGTGAAGCCCAGGGCACCATATATTTT; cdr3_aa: CASSEAQGTIYF
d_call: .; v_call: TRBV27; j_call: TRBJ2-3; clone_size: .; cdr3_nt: TGTGCCAGCGGACACGGTCCGCAGTATTTT; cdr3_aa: CASGHGPQYF
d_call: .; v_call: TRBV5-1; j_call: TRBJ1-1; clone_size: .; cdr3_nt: TGCGCCAGCAGCTGGGGGGACGGCACTGAAGCTTTCTTT; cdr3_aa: CASSWGDGTEAFF
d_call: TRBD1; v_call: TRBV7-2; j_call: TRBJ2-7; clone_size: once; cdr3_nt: TGTGCCAGCAGCCTCGACTCAGGGCAGGGGGCCTACGAGCAGTACTTC; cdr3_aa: CASSLDSGQGAYEQYF
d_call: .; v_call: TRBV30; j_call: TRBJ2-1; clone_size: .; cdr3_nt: TGTGCCTGGAGCCATGAGTTATACGAGCAGTTCTTC; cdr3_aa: CAWSHELYEQFF
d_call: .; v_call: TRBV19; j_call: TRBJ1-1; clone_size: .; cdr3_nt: TGTGCATCTTGGGGGGGGACACGAAAAACTGAAGCTTTCTTT; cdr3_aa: CASWGGTRKTEAFF
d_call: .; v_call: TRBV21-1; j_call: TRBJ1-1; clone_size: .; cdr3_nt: TGTGCCAGCAGCAAACCCAGGGGCGATGACACTGAAGCTTTCTTT; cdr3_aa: CASSKPRGDDTEAFF
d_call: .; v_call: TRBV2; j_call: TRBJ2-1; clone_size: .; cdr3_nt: TGTGCCAGCACCTGGGACTCGCAATCCTACAATGAGCAGTTCTTC; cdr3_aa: CASTWDSQSYNEQFF
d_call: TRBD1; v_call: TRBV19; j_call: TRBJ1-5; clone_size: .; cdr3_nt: TGTGCCAGTAGTATCAAGGGACAGGGGATGAAGCCCCAGCATTTT; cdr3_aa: CASSIKGQGMKPQHF
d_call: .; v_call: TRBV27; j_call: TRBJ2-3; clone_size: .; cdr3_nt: TGTGCCAGCAGTTTCTCTAGCACAGATACGCAGTATTTT; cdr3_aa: CASSFSSTDTQYF
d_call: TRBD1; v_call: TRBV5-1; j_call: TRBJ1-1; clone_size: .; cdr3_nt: TGCGCCAGCAGCTCGACGGCGGGGACAGGGCGCACTGAAGCTTTCTTT; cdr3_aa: CASSSTAGTGRTEAFF
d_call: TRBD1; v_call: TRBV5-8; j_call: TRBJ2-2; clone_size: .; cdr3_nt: TGTGCCAGCAGCTGGTTCGGACAGGGTGAGGACACCGGGGAGCTGTTTTTT; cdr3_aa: CASSWFGQGEDTGELFF